This T cell receptor (beta chain) was sequenced in a study (dated by TCRdb to 2016 to 2017). With respect to the entire study: In people whose bodies naturally kept HIV infection under control, the researchers looked into where HIV persistence comes from.

Based on the germline V gene (reference sequence), the CDR1 and CDR2 sequences are LNHNV and YYDKDF. V is clipped by 1 base and J by 8 bases, and the sequence between their germline boundaries is 11 bases long. The CDR3, from cysteine to phenylalanine, totals 13 residues. Only CDR3 DNA remains: 39 bases, in frame from the first base. The library came from 5' RACE. This sample was sequenced with an Illumina HiSeq 2000. TCRdb's own reprocessing of the public reads used fastp at Q25 and MiXCR and kept productive beta chains. Entries that share a CDR3 protein sequence are merged under the most common genes and DNA. Present in this sample are roughly 280 distinct CDR3 sequences, approximately 6.8% of which were seen just once. Around 88% of the sample is held by the ten biggest clonotypes. Only a few counts were recorded for this clonotype. The antigen this receptor binds is unknown. Base-call qualities are not available, and no considerably larger clone is one nucleotide away.

The rearranged chain carries TRBV15 and TRBJ1-2, with the D segment identity uncertain. The sample consisted of effector memory T cells from blood PBMCs. The cell subset or site label for this specimen denotes: effector memory CD4+ T cells. The clonotype was recovered from a female donor with HIV. The bases are TGTGCCACCAGCAGAGCGGGGAAAGGCGGCTACACCTTC. Its protein product is CATSRAGKGGYTF. This CDR3, with the reference TRBV15 and TRBJ1-2 proteins standing in past its ends, gives the full variable domain DAMVIQNPRYQVTQFGKPVTLSCSQTLNHNVMYWYQQKSSQAPKLLFHYYDKDFNNEADTPDNFQSRRPNTSFCFLDIRSPGLGDTAMYLCATSRAGKGGYTFGSGTRLTVV.